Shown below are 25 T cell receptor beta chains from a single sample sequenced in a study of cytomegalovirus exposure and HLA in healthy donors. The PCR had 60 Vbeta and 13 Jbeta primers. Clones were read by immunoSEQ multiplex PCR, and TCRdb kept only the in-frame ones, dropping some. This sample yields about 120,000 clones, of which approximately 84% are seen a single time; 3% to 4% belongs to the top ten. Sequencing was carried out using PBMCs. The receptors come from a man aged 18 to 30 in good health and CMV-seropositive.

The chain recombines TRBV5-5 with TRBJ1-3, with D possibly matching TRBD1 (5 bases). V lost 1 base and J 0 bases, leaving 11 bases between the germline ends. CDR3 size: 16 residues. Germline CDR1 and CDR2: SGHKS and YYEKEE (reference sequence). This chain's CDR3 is CASSLLQESSGNTIYF. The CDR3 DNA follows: TGTGCCAGCAGCTTGTTACAGGAGAGCTCTGGAAACACCATATATTTT.

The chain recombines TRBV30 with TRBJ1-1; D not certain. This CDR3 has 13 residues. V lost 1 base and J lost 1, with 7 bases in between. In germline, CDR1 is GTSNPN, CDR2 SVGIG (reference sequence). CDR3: CAWSGAGNTEAFF. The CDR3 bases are TGTGCCTGGAGTGGGGCGGGGAACACTGAAGCTTTCTTT.

The chain's CDR3 is CASTRDSYNEQFF. The CDR3 DNA is TGTGCCAGCACCCGGGATAGCTACAATGAGCAGTTCTTC. The chain employs TRBV14 and TRBJ2-1; possible D gene TRBD2, 5 bases. The V end was cut by 7 bases, the J end by 3 bases, with 10 bases between. Germline V CDR1 and CDR2: SGHDN, FVKESK. CDR3 length: 13 residues.

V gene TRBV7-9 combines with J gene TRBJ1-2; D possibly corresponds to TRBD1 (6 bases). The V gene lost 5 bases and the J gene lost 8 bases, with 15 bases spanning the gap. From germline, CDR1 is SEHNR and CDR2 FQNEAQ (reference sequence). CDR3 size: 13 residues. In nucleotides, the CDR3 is TGTGCCAGCAGCAACCGGGACAAGGGCGGCTACACCTTC. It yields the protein CASSNRDKGGYTF.

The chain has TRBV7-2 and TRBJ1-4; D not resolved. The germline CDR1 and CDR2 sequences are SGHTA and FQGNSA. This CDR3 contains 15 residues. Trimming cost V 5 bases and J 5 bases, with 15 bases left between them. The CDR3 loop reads CASSPRSRTNEKLFF. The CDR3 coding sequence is TGTGCCAGCAGCCCGCGGAGCCGAACGAATGAAAAACTGTTTTTT.

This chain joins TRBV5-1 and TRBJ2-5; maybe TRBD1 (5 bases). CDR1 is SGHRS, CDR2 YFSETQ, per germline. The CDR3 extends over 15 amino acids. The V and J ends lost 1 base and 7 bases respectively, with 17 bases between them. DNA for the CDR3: TGCGCCAGCAGCTTGATCTTGGGGCAGGGTGGGACCCAGTACTTC. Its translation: CASSLILGQGGTQYF.

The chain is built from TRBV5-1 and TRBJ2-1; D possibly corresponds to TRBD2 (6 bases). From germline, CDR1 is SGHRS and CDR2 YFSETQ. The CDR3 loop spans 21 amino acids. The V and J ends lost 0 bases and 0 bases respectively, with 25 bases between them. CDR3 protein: CASSLAYMRAGTLSSYNEQFF. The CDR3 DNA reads TGCGCCAGCAGCTTGGCCTATATGCGGGCGGGAACCTTGAGCTCCTACAATGAGCAGTTCTTC.

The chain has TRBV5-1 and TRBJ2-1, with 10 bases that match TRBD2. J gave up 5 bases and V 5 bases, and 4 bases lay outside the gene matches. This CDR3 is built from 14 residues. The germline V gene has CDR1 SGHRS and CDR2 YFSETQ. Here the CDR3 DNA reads TGCGCCAGCAGGTGGACTAGCGGCAACAATGAGCAGTTCTTC. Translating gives CASRWTSGNNEQFF.

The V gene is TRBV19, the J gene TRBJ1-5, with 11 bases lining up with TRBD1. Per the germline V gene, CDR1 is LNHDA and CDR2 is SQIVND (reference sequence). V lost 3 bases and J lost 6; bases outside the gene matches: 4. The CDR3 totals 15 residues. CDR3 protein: CASSIGTGGSQPQHF. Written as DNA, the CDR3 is TGTGCCAGTAGTATTGGGACAGGGGGGTCTCAGCCCCAGCATTTT.

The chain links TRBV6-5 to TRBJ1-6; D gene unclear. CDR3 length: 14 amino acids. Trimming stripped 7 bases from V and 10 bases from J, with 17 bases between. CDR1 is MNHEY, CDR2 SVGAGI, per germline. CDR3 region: CASTPGESGSPLHF. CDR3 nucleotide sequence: TGTGCCAGCACCCCCGGGGAATCTGGATCACCCCTCCACTTT.

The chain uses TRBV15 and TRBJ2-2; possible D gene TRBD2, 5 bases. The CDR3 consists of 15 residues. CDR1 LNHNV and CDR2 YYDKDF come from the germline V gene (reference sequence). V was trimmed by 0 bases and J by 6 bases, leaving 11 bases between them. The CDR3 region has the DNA TGTGCCACCAGCAGAGATTCCGTGAGGGCCGGGGAGCTGTTTTTT. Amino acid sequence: CATSRDSVRAGELFF.

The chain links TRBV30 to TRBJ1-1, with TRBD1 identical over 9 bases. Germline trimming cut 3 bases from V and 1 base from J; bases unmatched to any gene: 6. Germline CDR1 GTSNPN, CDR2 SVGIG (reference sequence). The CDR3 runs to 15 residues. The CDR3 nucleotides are TGTGCCTGGAGATATCCGACAGGGGGGAACACTGAAGCTTTCTTT. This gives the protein CAWRYPTGGNTEAFF.

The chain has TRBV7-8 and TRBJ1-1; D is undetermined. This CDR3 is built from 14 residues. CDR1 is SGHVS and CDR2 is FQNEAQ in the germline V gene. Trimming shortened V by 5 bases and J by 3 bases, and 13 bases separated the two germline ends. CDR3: CASSPTDFYTEAFF. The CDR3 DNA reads TGTGCCAGCAGCCCTACGGACTTTTACACTGAAGCTTTCTTT.

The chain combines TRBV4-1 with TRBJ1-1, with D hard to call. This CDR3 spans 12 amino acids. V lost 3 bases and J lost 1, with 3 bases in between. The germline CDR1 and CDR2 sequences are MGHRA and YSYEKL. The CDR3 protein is CASSQANTEAFF. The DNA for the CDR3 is TGCGCCAGCAGCCAGGCGAACACTGAAGCTTTCTTT.

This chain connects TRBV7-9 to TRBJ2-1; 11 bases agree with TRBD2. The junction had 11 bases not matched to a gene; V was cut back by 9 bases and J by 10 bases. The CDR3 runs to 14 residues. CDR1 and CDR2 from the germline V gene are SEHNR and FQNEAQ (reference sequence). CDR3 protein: CARGLGLAVLEQFF. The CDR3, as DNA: TGTGCCAGGGGTTTGGGACTAGCGGTTTTGGAGCAGTTCTTC.

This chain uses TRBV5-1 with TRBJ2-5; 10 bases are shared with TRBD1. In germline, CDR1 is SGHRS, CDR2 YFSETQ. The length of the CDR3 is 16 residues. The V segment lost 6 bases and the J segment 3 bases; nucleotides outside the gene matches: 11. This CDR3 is CASIFGGTGAKETQYF. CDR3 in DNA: TGCGCCAGCATATTTGGAGGGACAGGGGCGAAAGAGACCCAGTACTTC. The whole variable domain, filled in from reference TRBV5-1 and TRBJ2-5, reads KAGVTQTPRYLIKTRGQQVTLSCSPISGHRSVSWYQQTPGQGLQFLFEYFSETQRNKGNFPGRFSGRQFSNSRSEMNVSTLELGDSALYLCASIFGGTGAKETQYFGPGTRLLVL.

Here the CDR3 DNA reads TGTGCCAGCAGTTTATATCGGGACTGGCAAGAGACCCAGTACTTC. Translation: CASSLYRDWQETQYF. The chain combines TRBV27 with TRBJ2-5, with a possible D match to TRBD2 (6 bases). This CDR3 region has 15 residues. Germline CDR1 is MNHEY and CDR2 is SMNVEV (reference sequence). V lost 1 base and J 2 bases, leaving 11 bases between the germline ends.

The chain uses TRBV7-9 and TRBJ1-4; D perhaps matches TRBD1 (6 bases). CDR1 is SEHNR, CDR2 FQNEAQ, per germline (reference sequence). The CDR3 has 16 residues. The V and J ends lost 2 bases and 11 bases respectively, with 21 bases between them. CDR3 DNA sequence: TGTGCCAGCAGCTTAAAACAGGGTGCCTTTTCGACGAAACTGTTTTTT. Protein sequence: CASSLKQGAFSTKLFF.

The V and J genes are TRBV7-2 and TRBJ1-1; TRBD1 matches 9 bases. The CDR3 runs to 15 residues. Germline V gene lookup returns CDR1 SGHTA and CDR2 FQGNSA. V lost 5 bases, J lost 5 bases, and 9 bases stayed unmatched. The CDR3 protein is CASSQRTGELTEAFF. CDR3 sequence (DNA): TGTGCCAGCAGCCAACGGACAGGGGAGTTGACTGAAGCTTTCTTT.

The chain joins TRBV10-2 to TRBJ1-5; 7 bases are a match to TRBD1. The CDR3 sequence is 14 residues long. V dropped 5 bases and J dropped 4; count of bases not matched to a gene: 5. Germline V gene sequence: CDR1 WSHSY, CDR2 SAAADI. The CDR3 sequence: CASSSRDRNQPQHF. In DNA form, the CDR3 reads TGCGCCAGCAGTTCTCGGGACAGAAATCAGCCCCAGCATTTT.

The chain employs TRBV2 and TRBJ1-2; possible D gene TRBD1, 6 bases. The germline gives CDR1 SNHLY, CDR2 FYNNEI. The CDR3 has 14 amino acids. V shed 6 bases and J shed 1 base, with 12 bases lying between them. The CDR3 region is CASREQGGNYGYTF. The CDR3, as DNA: TGTGCCAGCAGGGAACAGGGCGGTAACTATGGCTACACCTTC.

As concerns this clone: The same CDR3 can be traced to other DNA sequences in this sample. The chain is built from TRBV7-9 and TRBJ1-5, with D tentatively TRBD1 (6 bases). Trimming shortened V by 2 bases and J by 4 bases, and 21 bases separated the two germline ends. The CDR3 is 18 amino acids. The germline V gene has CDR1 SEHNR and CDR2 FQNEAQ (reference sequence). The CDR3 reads CASSLTGPRDTGNQPQHF. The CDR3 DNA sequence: TGTGCCAGCAGCTTAACGGGGCCCCGGGACACAGGTAATCAGCCCCAGCATTTT.

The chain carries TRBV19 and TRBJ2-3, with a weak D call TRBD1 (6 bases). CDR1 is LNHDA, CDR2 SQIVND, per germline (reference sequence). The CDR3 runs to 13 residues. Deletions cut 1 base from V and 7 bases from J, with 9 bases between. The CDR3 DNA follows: TGTGCCAGTAGTATAGGTAGGGGGAATACGCAGTATTTT. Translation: CASSIGRGNTQYF.

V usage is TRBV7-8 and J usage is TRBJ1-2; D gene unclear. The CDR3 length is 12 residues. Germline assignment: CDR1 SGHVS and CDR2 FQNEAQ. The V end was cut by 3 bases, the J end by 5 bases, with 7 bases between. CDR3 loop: CASSFLDYGYTF. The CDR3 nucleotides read TGTGCCAGCAGCTTTTTAGATTATGGCTACACCTTC.

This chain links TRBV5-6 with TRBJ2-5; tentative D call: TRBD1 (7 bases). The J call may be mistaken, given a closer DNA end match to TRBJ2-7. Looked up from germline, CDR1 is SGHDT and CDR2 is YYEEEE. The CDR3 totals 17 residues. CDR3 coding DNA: TGTGCCAGCAGCTGGAGGGGACTCACCGGGACAGTGTACGAGCAGTACTTC. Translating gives CASSWRGLTGTVYEQYF.